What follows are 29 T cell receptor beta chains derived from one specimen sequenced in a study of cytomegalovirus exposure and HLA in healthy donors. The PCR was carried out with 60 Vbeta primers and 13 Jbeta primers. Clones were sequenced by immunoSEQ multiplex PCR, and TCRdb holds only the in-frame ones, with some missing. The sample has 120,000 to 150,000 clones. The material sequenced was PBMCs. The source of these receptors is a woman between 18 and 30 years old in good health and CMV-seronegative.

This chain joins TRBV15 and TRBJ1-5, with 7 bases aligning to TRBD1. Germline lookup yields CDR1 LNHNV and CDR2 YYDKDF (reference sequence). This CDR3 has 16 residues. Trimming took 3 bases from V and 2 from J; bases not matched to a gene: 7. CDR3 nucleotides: TGTGCCACCAGCAGTTTAGGGGGCAGAGGCAATCAGCCCCAGCATTTT. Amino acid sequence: CATSSLGGRGNQPQHF.

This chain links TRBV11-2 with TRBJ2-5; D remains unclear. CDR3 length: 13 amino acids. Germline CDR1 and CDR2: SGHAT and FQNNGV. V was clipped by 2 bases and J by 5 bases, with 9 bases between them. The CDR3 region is CASSLNSGETQYF. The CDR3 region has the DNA TGTGCCAGCAGCTTAAACTCCGGGGAGACCCAGTACTTC. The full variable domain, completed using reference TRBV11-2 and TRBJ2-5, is EAGVAQSPRYKIIEKRQSVAFWCNPISGHATLYWYQQILGQGPKLLIQFQNNGVVDDSQLPKDRFSAERLKGVDSTLKIQPAKLEDSAVYLCASSLNSGETQYFGPGTRLLVL.

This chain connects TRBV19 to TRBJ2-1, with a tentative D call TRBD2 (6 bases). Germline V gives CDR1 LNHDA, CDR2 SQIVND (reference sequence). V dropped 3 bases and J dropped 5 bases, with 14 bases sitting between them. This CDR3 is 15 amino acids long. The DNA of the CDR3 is TGTGCCAGTAGTATGATTAGCGGACTAAACAATGAGCAGTTCTTC. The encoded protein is CASSMISGLNNEQFF.

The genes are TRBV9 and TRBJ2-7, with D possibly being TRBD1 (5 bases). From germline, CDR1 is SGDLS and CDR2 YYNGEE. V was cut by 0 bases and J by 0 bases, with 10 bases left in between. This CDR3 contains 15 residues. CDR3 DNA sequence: TGTGCCAGCAGCGTAGGACCGGACAACTCCTACGAGCAGTACGTC. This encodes CASSVGPDNSYEQYV.

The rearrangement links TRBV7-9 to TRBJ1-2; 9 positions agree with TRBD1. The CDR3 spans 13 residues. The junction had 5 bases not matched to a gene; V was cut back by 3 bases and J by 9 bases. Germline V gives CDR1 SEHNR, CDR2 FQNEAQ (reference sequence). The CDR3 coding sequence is TGTGCCAGCAGCTTCCGGACAGGGGATAGCTACACCTTC. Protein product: CASSFRTGDSYTF.

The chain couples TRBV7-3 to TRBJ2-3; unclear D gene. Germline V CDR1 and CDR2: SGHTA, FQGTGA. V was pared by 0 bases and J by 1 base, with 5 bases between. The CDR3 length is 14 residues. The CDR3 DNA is TGTGCCAGCAGCTTAACAGCCCGCACAGATACGCAGTATTTT. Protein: CASSLTARTDTQYF.

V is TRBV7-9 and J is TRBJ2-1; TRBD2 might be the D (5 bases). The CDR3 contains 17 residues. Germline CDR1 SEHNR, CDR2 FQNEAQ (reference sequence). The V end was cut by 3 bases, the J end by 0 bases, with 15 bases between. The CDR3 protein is CASSLASGSSSYNEQFF. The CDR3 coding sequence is TGTGCCAGCAGCTTGGCTTCGGGAAGTAGCTCCTACAATGAGCAGTTCTTC.

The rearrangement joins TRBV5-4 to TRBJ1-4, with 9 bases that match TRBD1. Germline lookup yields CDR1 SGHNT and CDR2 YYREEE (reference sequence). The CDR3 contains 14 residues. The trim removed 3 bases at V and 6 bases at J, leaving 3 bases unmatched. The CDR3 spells CASSSRDRDEKLFF. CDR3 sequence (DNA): TGTGCCAGCAGCTCCCGGGACAGGGATGAAAAACTGTTTTTT.

The CDR3 sequence is CASSQERGPNTGELFF. The CDR3 nucleotides read TGCGCCAGCAGCCAAGAGCGGGGCCCGAACACCGGGGAGCTGTTTTTT. J is TRBJ2-2 and V is TRBV4-3, with D maybe TRBD2 (6 bases). Germline CDR1 is LGHNA and CDR2 is YSLEER. V lost 0 bases, J lost 0 bases, and 8 bases lay in between. The CDR3 totals 16 residues.

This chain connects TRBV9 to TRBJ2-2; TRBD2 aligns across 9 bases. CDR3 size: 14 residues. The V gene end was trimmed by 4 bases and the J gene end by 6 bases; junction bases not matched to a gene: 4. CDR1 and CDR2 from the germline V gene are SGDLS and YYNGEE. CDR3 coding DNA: TGTGCCAGCAGCCCTGGACTAGCGCCCGGGGAGCTGTTTTTT. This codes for CASSPGLAPGELFF.

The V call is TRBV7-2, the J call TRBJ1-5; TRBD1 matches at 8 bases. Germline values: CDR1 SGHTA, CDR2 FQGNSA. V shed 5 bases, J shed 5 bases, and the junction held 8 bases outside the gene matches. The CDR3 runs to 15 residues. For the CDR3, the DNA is TGTGCCAGCAGCCAGAGGACAGGGAGGTATCAGCCCCAGCATTTT. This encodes CASSQRTGRYQPQHF.

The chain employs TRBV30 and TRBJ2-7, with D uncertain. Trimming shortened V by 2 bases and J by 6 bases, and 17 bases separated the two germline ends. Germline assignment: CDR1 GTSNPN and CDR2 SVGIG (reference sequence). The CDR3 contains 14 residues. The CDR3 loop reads CAWSFYARHSEQYF. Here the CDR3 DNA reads TGTGCCTGGAGTTTCTACGCGCGCCACTCCGAGCAGTACTTC.

CDR3 in amino acids: CASSPSSGEDTQYF. CDR3 in DNA: TGTGCCAGCTCACCATCAAGCGGGGAAGATACGCAGTATTTT. The chain uses TRBV18 and TRBJ2-3, with 7 bases fitting TRBD2. J lost 5 bases, V lost 2 bases, and 4 bases had no gene match. Germline CDR1 KGHSH, CDR2 LQKENI. The CDR3 covers 14 residues.

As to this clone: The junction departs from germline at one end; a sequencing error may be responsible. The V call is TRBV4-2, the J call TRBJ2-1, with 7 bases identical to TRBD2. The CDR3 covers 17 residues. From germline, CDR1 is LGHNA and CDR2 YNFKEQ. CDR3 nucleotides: TGTACCAGCAGCCAAGAGAATCAGCGGGAAATCTACAATGAGCAGTTCTTC. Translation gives CTSSQENQREIYNEQFF.

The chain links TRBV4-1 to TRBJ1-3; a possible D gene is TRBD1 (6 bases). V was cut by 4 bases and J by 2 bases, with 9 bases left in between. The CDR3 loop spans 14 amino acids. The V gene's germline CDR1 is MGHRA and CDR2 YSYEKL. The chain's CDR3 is CASSLRDTGNTIYF. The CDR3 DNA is TGCGCCAGCAGCCTCCGGGACACTGGAAACACCATATATTTT.

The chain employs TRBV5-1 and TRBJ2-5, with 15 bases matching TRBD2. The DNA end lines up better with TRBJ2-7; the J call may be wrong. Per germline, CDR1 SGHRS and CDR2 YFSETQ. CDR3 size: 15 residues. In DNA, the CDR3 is TGCGCCAGCAGCTCCGGGACTAGCGGGGGGTACGAGCAGTACTTC. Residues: CASSSGTSGGYEQYF.

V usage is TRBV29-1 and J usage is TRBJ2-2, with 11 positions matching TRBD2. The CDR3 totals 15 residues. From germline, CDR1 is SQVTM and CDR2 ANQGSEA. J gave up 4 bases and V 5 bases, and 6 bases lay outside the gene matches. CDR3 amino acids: CSVLGLAESTGELFF. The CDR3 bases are TGCAGCGTTTTGGGACTAGCGGAATCCACCGGGGAGCTGTTTTTT.

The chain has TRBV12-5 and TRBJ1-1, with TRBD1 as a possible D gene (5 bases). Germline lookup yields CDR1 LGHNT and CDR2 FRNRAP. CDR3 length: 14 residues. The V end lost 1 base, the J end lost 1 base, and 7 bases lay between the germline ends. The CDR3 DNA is TGTGCTAGTGGTTTGGGGGGCAGGAACACTGAAGCTTTCTTT. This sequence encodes CASGLGGRNTEAFF.

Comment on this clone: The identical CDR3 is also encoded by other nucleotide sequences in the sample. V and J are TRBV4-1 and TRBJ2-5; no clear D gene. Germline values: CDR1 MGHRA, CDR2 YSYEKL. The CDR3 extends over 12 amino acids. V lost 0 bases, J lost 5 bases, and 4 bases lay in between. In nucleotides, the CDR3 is TGCGCCAGCAGCCAAGATCGGGAGACCCAGTACTTC. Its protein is CASSQDRETQYF.

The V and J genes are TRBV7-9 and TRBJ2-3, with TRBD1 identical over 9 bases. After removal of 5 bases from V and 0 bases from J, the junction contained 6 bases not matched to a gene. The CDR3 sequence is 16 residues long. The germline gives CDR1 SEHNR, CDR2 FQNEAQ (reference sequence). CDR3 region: CASSPRTGASTDTQYF. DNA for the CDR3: TGTGCCAGCAGCCCCCGGACAGGGGCTAGCACAGATACGCAGTATTTT.

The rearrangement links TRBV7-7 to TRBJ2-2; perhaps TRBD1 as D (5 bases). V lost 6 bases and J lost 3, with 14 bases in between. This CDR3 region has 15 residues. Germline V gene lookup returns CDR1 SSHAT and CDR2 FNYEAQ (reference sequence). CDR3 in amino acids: CASRIGQGDTGELFF. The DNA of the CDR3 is TGTGCCAGCAGGATCGGGCAGGGCGACACCGGGGAGCTGTTTTTT.

As DNA, the CDR3 is TGTGCCTGGAGGGGCGGGAGGGCCTACGAGCAGTACTTC. It specifies CAWRGGRAYEQYF. The rearrangement joins TRBV30 to TRBJ2-7, with 9 bases that match TRBD2. In germline, CDR1 is GTSNPN, CDR2 SVGIG (reference sequence). V trimming: 3 bases; J trimming: 2 bases; junction bases outside the gene matches: 2. The CDR3 contains 13 residues.

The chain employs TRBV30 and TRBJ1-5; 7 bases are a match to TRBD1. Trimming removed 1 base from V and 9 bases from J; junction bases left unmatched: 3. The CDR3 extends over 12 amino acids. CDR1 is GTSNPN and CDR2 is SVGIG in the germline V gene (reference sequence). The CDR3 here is CAWSDPGGPQHF. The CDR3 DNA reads TGTGCCTGGAGTGATCCAGGGGGGCCCCAGCATTTT.

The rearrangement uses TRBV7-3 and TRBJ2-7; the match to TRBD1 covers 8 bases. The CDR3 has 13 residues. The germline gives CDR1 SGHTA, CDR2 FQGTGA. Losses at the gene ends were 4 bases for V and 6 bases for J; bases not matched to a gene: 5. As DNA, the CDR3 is TGTGCCAGCAGCTCCGGACAGGGAGGCGAGCAGTACTTC. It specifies CASSSGQGGEQYF.

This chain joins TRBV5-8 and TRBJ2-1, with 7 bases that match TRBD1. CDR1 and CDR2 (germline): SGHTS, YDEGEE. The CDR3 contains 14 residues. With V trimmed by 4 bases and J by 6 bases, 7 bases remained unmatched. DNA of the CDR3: TGTGCCAGCAGCCTGAGGACAGGAGGCAATGAGCAGTTCTTC. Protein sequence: CASSLRTGGNEQFF.

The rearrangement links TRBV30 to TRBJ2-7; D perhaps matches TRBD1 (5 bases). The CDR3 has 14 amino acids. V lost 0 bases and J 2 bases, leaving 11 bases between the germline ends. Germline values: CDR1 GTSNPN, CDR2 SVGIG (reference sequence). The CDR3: CAWSVGSGTYEQYF. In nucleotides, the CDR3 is TGTGCCTGGAGTGTAGGCTCAGGGACCTACGAGCAGTACTTC.

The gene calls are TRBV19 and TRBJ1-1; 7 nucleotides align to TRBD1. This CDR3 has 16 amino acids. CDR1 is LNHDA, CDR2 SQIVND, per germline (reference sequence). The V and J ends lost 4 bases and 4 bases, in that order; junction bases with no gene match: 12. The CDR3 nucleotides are TGTGCCAGTAGTAACCCTCGGGGACAGTTGGGCACTGAAGCTTTCTTT. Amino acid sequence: CASSNPRGQLGTEAFF.

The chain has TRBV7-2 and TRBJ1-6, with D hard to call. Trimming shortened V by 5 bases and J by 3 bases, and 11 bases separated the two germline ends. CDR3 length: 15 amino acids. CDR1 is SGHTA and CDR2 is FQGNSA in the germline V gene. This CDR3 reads CASSLIVNYNSPLHF. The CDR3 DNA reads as TGTGCCAGCAGCCTAATCGTGAACTATAATTCACCCCTCCACTTT.

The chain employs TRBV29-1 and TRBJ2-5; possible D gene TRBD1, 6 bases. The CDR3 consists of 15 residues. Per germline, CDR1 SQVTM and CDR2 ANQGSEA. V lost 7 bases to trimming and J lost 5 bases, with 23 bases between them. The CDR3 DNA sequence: TGCAGCGGCCTCCAAAATACAGGGATGGGGGAGACCCAGTACTTC. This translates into CSGLQNTGMGETQYF.